This TCR beta chain was retrieved from a study of identical twins. Study results and caveats: The study based its conclusions on cross-sectional statistical analysis and did not follow the same donors.

The CDR3 consists of 14 residues. Trimming left V 3 bases short and J 8 bases short, with 16 bases between. Germline V lookup: CDR1 DFQATT, CDR2 SNEGSKA (reference sequence). In its sample, this clonotype was seen a few times. Its specificity is unknown. Unique molecular identifiers were present on the cDNA, and a universal primer site came from template switching. TCRdb processed the 5' RACE reads anew with MiXCR; each CDR3 protein has one entry. This repertoire shows about 470,000 distinct CDR3 sequences, 24% found once; its top ten account for about 3%. This same sample was also taken into another study, of T cells expressing NK-cell markers. That source notes: Sorting was restricted to alpha-beta TCR T cells by an anti-gamma-delta TCR antibody in several experiments. Dominance of the CD3+CD56-NKG2C+ fraction by these clonotypes also held in a few donors.

Sequencing input: CD4+ T cells sorted from blood. V and J are TRBV20-1 and TRBJ1-4; D may be TRBD1 (6 bases). This TCR derives from a woman between 18 and 30 years old in good health. CDR3 sequence: CSASLGAVREKLFF. CDR3 coding DNA: TGCAGTGCTAGTTTGGGGGCTGTTCGAGAAAAACTGTTTTTT.